A single sample is the source of the 25 T cell receptor beta chains below, sequenced in a study of beta chain features in type 1 diabetes. Since all of the isolated RNA was reverse transcribed, expressed TCRB transcripts were what got sequenced. The method was immunoSEQ multiplex PCR; TCRdb's version includes in-frame clones alone and lacks a portion of them. The sample carries fewer than 900,000 clones, roughly 15% recorded once. The sample was naive CD4+ T cells from blood. Receptor source: a young woman in good health.

This chain uses TRBV7-3 with TRBJ1-1; no reliable D call. CDR1 is SGHTA and CDR2 is FQGTGA in the germline V gene. The V gene lost 2 bases and the J gene lost 0 bases, with 7 bases spanning the gap. The CDR3 contains 14 residues. In nucleotides, the CDR3 is TGTGCCAGCAGCTTAGGTGCGGTGAACACTGAAGCTTTCTTT. Amino acid sequence: CASSLGAVNTEAFF.

The chain combines TRBV6-6 with TRBJ2-1; 9 nucleotides match TRBD2. Germline values: CDR1 MNHNY, CDR2 SVGAGI (reference sequence). This CDR3 contains 15 residues. V lost 8 bases to trimming and J lost 0 bases; unmatched junction nucleotides: 5. The CDR3 spells CASRYSGSSYNEQFF. DNA of the CDR3: TGTGCCAGCCGGTATAGCGGGAGCTCCTACAATGAGCAGTTCTTC.

This clone was found a few times. The V gene is TRBV27, the J gene TRBJ2-1; D might be TRBD1 (6 bases). This CDR3 contains 15 residues. Trimming pared 7 bases from V and 1 base from J, leaving 14 bases between. Germline values: CDR1 MNHEY, CDR2 SMNVEV (reference sequence). The CDR3 region has the DNA TGTGCCAGCAACCCCGGGGACACATCCTACAATGAGCAGTTCTTC. Translated, it gives CASNPGDTSYNEQFF.

The chain recombines TRBV5-6 with TRBJ2-5, with D perhaps matching TRBD2 (6 bases). The V gene lost 3 bases and the J gene lost 11 bases, with 11 bases spanning the gap. The CDR3 is made up of 11 amino acids. The germline V gene has CDR1 SGHDT and CDR2 YYEEEE. The CDR3 loop reads CASSYGREQYF. DNA of the CDR3: TGTGCCAGCAGCTACGGGAGAGAGCAGTACTTC.

This clone was seen a few times. The chain couples TRBV19 to TRBJ1-5; 10 nucleotides align to TRBD1. The CDR3 totals 15 residues. Germline V gives CDR1 LNHDA, CDR2 SQIVND (reference sequence). Germline trimming cut 4 bases from V and 2 bases from J; bases unmatched to any gene: 2. The CDR3 DNA sequence: TGTGCCAGTAGTAGACAGGGGGCGGGCAATCAGCCCCAGCATTTT. Encoded protein: CASSRQGAGNQPQHF. The variable domain in full, with the rest retrieved from reference TRBV19 and TRBJ1-5, is DGGITQSPKYLFRKEGQNVTLSCEQNLNHDAMYWYRQDPGQGLRLIYYSQIVNDFQKGDIAEGYSVSREKKESFPLTVTSAQKNPTAFYLCASSRQGAGNQPQHFGDGTRLSIL.

This clone has just a few counts. The chain joins TRBV19 to TRBJ2-1; 9 bases match TRBD1. The length of the CDR3 is 16 residues. Unmatched junction bases numbered 7, after V lost 4 bases and J lost 3 bases. Germline CDR1 LNHDA, CDR2 SQIVND (reference sequence). The CDR3 nucleotides are TGTGCCAGTAGTAGCGGACAGGGGACTTTCTACAATGAGCAGTTCTTC. Translating it yields CASSSGQGTFYNEQFF.

This clone was recorded a few times. The chain combines TRBV19 with TRBJ1-5, with no clear D. Germline CDR1 reads LNHDA; CDR2 reads SQIVND (reference sequence). The CDR3 loop spans 13 amino acids. Trimming left V 7 bases short and J 1 base short, with 8 bases between. CDR3: CASNPPSNQPQHF. In DNA, the CDR3 is TGTGCCAGTAATCCACCCAGCAATCAGCCCCAGCATTTT.

This chain links TRBV7-9 with TRBJ1-4, with 9 nucleotides matching TRBD1. This CDR3 region has 18 residues. Germline V gives CDR1 SEHNR, CDR2 FQNEAQ (reference sequence). The trim removed 3 bases at V and 4 bases at J, leaving 12 bases unmatched. In DNA form, the CDR3 reads TGTGCCAGCAGCTTTCTCAGGATCCTGGACAGGGGTAATGAAAAACTGTTTTTT. Encoded protein: CASSFLRILDRGNEKLFF.

This clone was counted only a few times. The chain uses TRBV21-1 and TRBJ2-7; the table calls TRBD2, which could not be checked here. TRBV21-1 is a pseudogene segment. The CDR3 length is 14 residues. CDR3 DNA: TGTGCCAGCAGCAACTCTAGCGGGATCTACGAGCAGTACTTC. Amino acid sequence: CASSNSSGIYEQYF.

The chain recombines TRBV18 with TRBJ2-3, with TRBD2 identical over 7 bases. V trimming: 8 bases; J trimming: 2 bases; junction bases outside the gene matches: 7. Germline CDR1 and CDR2: KGHSH and LQKENI. This CDR3 contains 14 residues. For the CDR3, the DNA is TGTGCCAGCACCCTAGCGGAGTACACAGATACGCAGTATTTT. This encodes CASTLAEYTDTQYF.

Only a few counts were recorded for this clone. V usage is TRBV2 and J usage is TRBJ2-7; 8 bases map to TRBD2. With 4 bases clipped from V and 4 bases from J, the junction kept 6 bases outside the gene matches. CDR1 and CDR2 from the germline V gene are SNHLY and FYNNEI. The CDR3 is 14 amino acids. Here the CDR3 reads CASSGLGGVYEQYF. The CDR3 region has the DNA TGTGCCAGCAGTGGGCTCGGGGGGGTTTACGAGCAGTACTTC.

This chain connects TRBV2 to TRBJ2-5; D may match TRBD1 or TRBD2 (5 bases each). The CDR3 extends over 14 amino acids. CDR1 and CDR2 from the germline V gene are SNHLY and FYNNEI. Between the trimmed V and J ends, which lost 4 bases and 1 base, there was a span of 10 bases. CDR3 DNA sequence: TGTGCCAGCAGTGTTGGTGGGGGCCAAGAGACCCAGTACTTC. It translates to CASSVGGGQETQYF.

The CDR3 nucleotides are TGCAGCGTTGTCGCTCAGAAGGGCAGCACAGATACGCAGTATTTT. It translates to CSVVAQKGSTDTQYF. The gene calls are TRBV29-1 and TRBJ2-3; D remains ambiguous. The CDR3 extends over 15 amino acids. Germline loops: CDR1 SQVTM, CDR2 ANQGSEA. V shed 4 bases and J shed 0 bases, with 14 bases lying between them.

This clone was detected a few times. V is TRBV29-1 and J is TRBJ1-2; D gene unclear. This CDR3 spans 15 amino acids. Germline V gives CDR1 SQVTM, CDR2 ANQGSEA. Trimming removed 3 bases from V and 0 bases from J, with 14 bases in between. Here the CDR3 reads CSVDYLAIANYGYTF. The CDR3 DNA is TGCAGCGTTGACTATTTGGCAATAGCTAACTATGGCTACACCTTC.

The table lists this clone with a few counts. CDR3 nucleotide sequence: TGTGCCAGCAGCTTAGAACTCCCAGGCGAGCAGTACTTC. It yields the protein CASSLELPGEQYF. The chain uses TRBV7-9 and TRBJ2-7; the D is unclear. The CDR3 covers 13 residues. Trimming took 1 base from V and 6 from J, leaving 10 bases between them. CDR1 is SEHNR, CDR2 FQNEAQ, per germline (reference sequence). The full variable domain, completed using reference TRBV7-9 and TRBJ2-7, is DTGVSQNPRHKITKRGQNVTFRCDPISEHNRLYWYRQTLGQGPEFLTYFQNEAQLEKSRLLSDRFSAERPKGSFSTLEIQRTEQGDSAMYLCASSLELPGEQYFGPGTRLTVT.

The count of this clone is one. The V call is TRBV11-2, the J call TRBJ2-3; D could derive from TRBD1 or TRBD2 (5 bases each). Trimming shortened V by 1 base and J by 9 bases, and 14 bases separated the two germline ends. This CDR3 comprises 14 residues. Germline CDR1 reads SGHAT; CDR2 reads FQNNGV. Written as DNA, the CDR3 is TGTGCCAGCAGCTTAGTCCAGGGAGAGGCCACGCAGTATTTT. Protein sequence: CASSLVQGEATQYF.

The genes are TRBV7-9 and TRBJ2-2, with a weak D call TRBD2 (6 bases). Germline assignment: CDR1 SEHNR and CDR2 FQNEAQ (reference sequence). This CDR3 is 17 amino acids long. V was trimmed by 6 bases and J by 6 bases, leaving 23 bases between them. The CDR3 region has the DNA TGTGCCAGCAGGCCAGCGTTTGGCGGGAAATCATCCGGGGAGCTGTTTTTT. As protein: CASRPAFGGKSSGELFF.

In this sample, this clone turned up a few times. The gene calls are TRBV4-1 and TRBJ2-5, with TRBD2 matching 12 bases. The CDR3 consists of 17 residues. V trimming: 0 bases; J trimming: 0 bases; junction bases outside the gene matches: 2. From germline, CDR1 is MGHRA and CDR2 YSYEKL. The CDR3 DNA reads TGCGCCAGCAGCCAAGATGGACTAGCGGGGAACCAAGAGACCCAGTACTTC. The encoded protein is CASSQDGLAGNQETQYF.

There are a few counts of this clone. This chain uses TRBV6-4 with TRBJ1-4; D is possibly TRBD1 (5 bases). The germline gives CDR1 MRHNA, CDR2 SNTAGT. Trimming pared 6 bases from V and 5 bases from J, leaving 13 bases between. This CDR3 has 14 residues. For the CDR3, the DNA is TGTGCCAGCAGGGGTGAGGAGGGGAATGAAAAACTGTTTTTT. As protein: CASRGEEGNEKLFF.

Only a few counts were recorded for this clone. The chain couples TRBV5-4 to TRBJ2-1; 7 bases map to TRBD2. Germline CDR1 is SGHNT and CDR2 is YYREEE (reference sequence). The CDR3 loop spans 16 amino acids. J lost 0 bases, V lost 5 bases, and 8 bases had no gene match. The CDR3 loop is CASSPTSAPSYNEQFF. Here the CDR3 DNA reads TGTGCCAGCAGTCCAACTAGCGCACCCTCCTACAATGAGCAGTTCTTC.

Remarks on this clone: Other DNA sequences of this sample code for an identical CDR3. The V gene is TRBV5-1, the J gene TRBJ2-5; D is unclear. The CDR3 sequence is 13 residues long. V was clipped by 0 bases and J by 2 bases, with 5 bases between them. CDR1 is SGHRS and CDR2 is YFSETQ in the germline V gene. In DNA form, the CDR3 reads TGCGCCAGCAGCTTGGTGTCGCAAGAGACCCAGTACTTC. It specifies CASSLVSQETQYF.

This clone was observed a few times. V gene TRBV6-1 combines with J gene TRBJ2-1; the match to TRBD2 covers 11 bases. The CDR3 covers 14 residues. Germline V gene sequence: CDR1 MNHNS, CDR2 SASEGT. The V segment lost 6 bases and the J segment 5 bases; nucleotides outside the gene matches: 3. CDR3 DNA sequence: TGTGCCAGCAGAAAACTAGCGGGAGACAATGAGCAGTTCTTC. It translates to CASRKLAGDNEQFF.

This clone has more than one count but fewer than ten. This chain joins TRBV4-2 and TRBJ1-4; no clear D gene. Germline V gene data show CDR1 as LGHNA and CDR2 as YNFKEQ. Trimming shortened V by 3 bases and J by 6 bases, and 11 bases separated the two germline ends. This CDR3 is built from 14 residues. CDR3 bases: TGTGCCAGCAGCCAGCCAATTCGGGATGAAAAACTGTTTTTT. Residues: CASSQPIRDEKLFF.

This clone was detected only a few times. The chain links TRBV4-3 to TRBJ1-1; perhaps TRBD1 as D (6 bases). CDR3 length: 15 amino acids. V lost 0 bases, J lost 4 bases, and 12 bases lay in between. Germline assignment: CDR1 LGHNA and CDR2 YSLEER. For the CDR3, the DNA is TGCGCCAGCAGCCAAGATTATGGGGGCGGCACTGAAGCTTTCTTT. Translated: CASSQDYGGGTEAFF.

DNA of the CDR3: TGTGCCAGCAGTCCTCCGGGACAAGGCACAGATACGCAGTATTTT. It is translated as CASSPPGQGTDTQYF. The chain couples TRBV6-1 to TRBJ2-3; TRBD1 is a possible D gene (6 bases). V lost 5 bases to trimming and J lost 1 base, with 13 bases between them. This CDR3 contains 15 residues. Germline V gene data show CDR1 as MNHNS and CDR2 as SASEGT.